This is a list of T cell receptor beta chains from one sample in a study of T cells in Graves' hyperthyroidism and ophthalmopathy. TCRdb reanalysed the multiplex PCR reads using MiXCR and keeps one entry per CDR3 protein. The repertoire holds about 660,000 distinct CDR3 sequences, roughly 46% seen once, with approximately 6.8% in the top ten. Sequenced material: peripheral blood or thyroid tissue (not recorded which). These receptor sequences come from an adult man with Graves' disease, either hyperthyroidism or ophthalmopathy (not recorded which). Both conserved end residues are part of each CDR3. The D gene is left open where the match is weak. Clone sizes are given selectively: once, few, many, or a class where the clone is expanded.

v_gene	abundance	d_gene	j_gene	CDR3nt	CDR3aa
TRBV24-1	NA	NA	TRBJ2-5	TGTGCCACCAGTGACTCGGGACACCAAGAGACCCAGTACTTC	CATSDSGHQETQYF
TRBV29-1	NA	NA	TRBJ2-2	TGCAGCGTCCAGGCAGGGTTCGGGGAGCTGTTTTTT	CSVQAGFGELFF
TRBV19	few	NA	TRBJ2-7	TGTGCCAGTAGTCCCAATCCCTACGAGCAGTACTTC	CASSPNPYEQYF
TRBV7-2	NA	TRBD1	TRBJ1-4	TGTGCCAGCTCCCGGGACAGGGGGCATGAAAAACTGTTTTTT	CASSRDRGHEKLFF
TRBV11-2	NA	NA	TRBJ1-2	TGTGCCAGCAGCTTAGTACCGGGGGAAAGCTATAGCTACACCTTC	CASSLVPGESYSYTF
TRBV7-9	NA	TRBD2	TRBJ2-7	TGTGCCAGCAGCTTAGACGGGGGGGACTACGGGCAGTACTTC	CASSLDGGDYGQYF
TRBV7-2	NA	NA	TRBJ2-7	TGTGCCAGCAGCGACGGACCCGGGGCCTACGAGCAGTACTTC	CASSDGPGAYEQYF
TRBV24-1	NA	TRBD1	TRBJ1-1	TGTGCCACCAGTGAACCCGGGACAGGGACTTTCTTT	CATSEPGTGTFF
TRBV2	few	TRBD1	TRBJ1-1	TGTGCCAGCAGACCACCTTTTGGGACAGTTTCAAACACTGAAGCTTTCTTT	CASRPPFGTVSNTEAFF
TRBV29-1	NA	TRBD1	TRBJ1-6	TGCAGCGTTGAAGAGAAGGACAGGGGCGCTAATTCACCCCTCCACTTT	CSVEEKDRGANSPLHF
TRBV7-9	many	NA	TRBJ2-6	TGTGCCAGCAGCCCAAACTGGGCTGCTGGGGCCAACGTCCTGACTTTC	CASSPNWAAGANVLTF
TRBV29-1	many	NA	TRBJ1-5	TGCAGCGTTGCCGGTGGAGGAAATCAGCCCCAGCATTTT	CSVAGGGNQPQHF
TRBV25-1	once	TRBD1	TRBJ1-2	TGTGCCAGCAGTGCTTCCGACAGGGTCCGTGGCTACACCTTC	CASSASDRVRGYTF
TRBV12-3/TRBV12-4	many	NA	TRBJ1-1	TGTGCCACCATTTACTCCTTGGTTCCGAGCTTT	CATIYSLVPSF
TRBV7-8	NA	NA	TRBJ2-3	TGTGCCAGCAGCCCGACCGCCCCAGGGACGAGCACAGATACGCAGTATTTT	CASSPTAPGTSTDTQYF
TRBV7-2	NA	NA	TRBJ1-4	TGTGCCAGCAGCTTAGCCAGGCACAGCGAAAAACTGTTTTTT	CASSLARHSEKLFF
TRBV20-1	NA	NA	TRBJ1-3	TGCAGTGCTGGGGACACGTCTGGATCGCTTCGCTCTGGAAACACCATATATTTT	CSAGDTSGSLRSGNTIYF
TRBV19	many	TRBD2	TRBJ2-7	TGTGCCAGTAGTCAACTAGCGGGAACGTACGAGCAGTACTTC	CASSQLAGTYEQYF
TRBV5-6	few	NA	TRBJ1-4	TGTGCCAGCAGCCAACGCCTCCCAGGGGCAACTAATGAAAAACTGTTTTTT	CASSQRLPGATNEKLFF
TRBV7-6	many	NA	TRBJ1-1	TGTGCCAGCAGCTTAAGGTTGGGGCTGAACACTGAAGCTTTCTTT	CASSLRLGLNTEAFF
TRBV20-1	few	TRBD2	TRBJ2-7	TGCAGTGCTCACAGCGGGGGCCCAAACGAGCAGTACTTC	CSAHSGGPNEQYF
TRBV20-1	many	TRBD1	TRBJ1-2	TGCAGTGCTCGACCGACAGGGGACTATGGCTACACCTTC	CSARPTGDYGYTF
TRBV7-9	NA	TRBD1	TRBJ2-7	TGTGCCACCAGGAGAGAAACCGGGACAGGGTTAGGGTACGAGCAGTACTTC	CATRRETGTGLGYEQYF
TRBV20-1	NA	TRBD1	TRBJ1-2	TGCAGTGCTCCGGACAGGGGAGACTATGGCTACACCTTC	CSAPDRGDYGYTF
TRBV9	few	NA	TRBJ1-3	TGTGCCAGCAGCGTAGGTCCGGGGAATGAAAACACCATATATTTT	CASSVGPGNENTIYF
TRBV20-1	NA	NA	TRBJ2-7	TGCAGTGCATCCGTAAACCCAACCTACGAGCAGTACTTC	CSASVNPTYEQYF
TRBV9	few	NA	TRBJ1-1	TGTGCCAGCAGCGTTGACAGATATTCCACTGAAGCTTTCTTT	CASSVDRYSTEAFF
TRBV2	NA	TRBD1	TRBJ2-5	TGTGCCAGCAGCAGGGACAGGACCCAAGAGACCCAGTACTTC	CASSRDRTQETQYF
TRBV20-1	NA	NA	TRBJ2-5	TGCAGTGCTAGAACGTTAGGGGGGCGCGAAGAGACCCAGTACTTC	CSARTLGGREETQYF
TRBV6-5	NA	NA	TRBJ1-1	TGTGCCAGCAGTTACTCAGCGTTGAACACTGAAGCTTTCTTT	CASSYSALNTEAFF
TRBV12-3/TRBV12-4	few	NA	TRBJ1-3	TGTGCCAGCAGTTTCGGGGGTACAATAAACACCATATATTTT	CASSFGGTINTIYF
TRBV6-5	few	TRBD1	TRBJ2-7	TGTGCCAGCAGACGAGGGACAGGTGCCTACGAGCAGTACTTC	CASRRGTGAYEQYF
TRBV20-1	NA	NA	TRBJ2-7	TGCAGTGAGTACGGGTCCTACGAGCAGTACTTC	CSEYGSYEQYF
TRBV10-3	NA	TRBD2	TRBJ2-7	TGTGCCAGCAGTTACCTAGCGGGAGCTCACGAGCAGTACTTC	CASSYLAGAHEQYF
TRBV25-1	NA	NA	TRBJ2-7	TGTGCCAGCACCCCCTACGAGCAGTACTTC	CASTPYEQYF
TRBV11-2	NA	NA	TRBJ1-2	TGTGCCAGCAGCCCCGGACATTTTGGCTACACCTTC	CASSPGHFGYTF
TRBV10-3	NA	TRBD1	TRBJ1-2	TGTGCCAGCAGAAAAACAGGGGCGCGGACTGGCTACACCTTC	CASRKTGARTGYTF
TRBV7-8	NA	NA	TRBJ2-7	TGTGCCAGCAGCCACCCGGGGATGGGGGGCGAGCAGTACTTC	CASSHPGMGGEQYF
TRBV20-1	few	NA	TRBJ1-2	TGCAGTGCTAGAGGAGCCGGATATAATAACTATGGCTACACCTTC	CSARGAGYNNYGYTF
TRBV10-2	many	NA	TRBJ1-2	TGCGCCAGCAGGAAGGACAGAACCTATGGCTACACCTTC	CASRKDRTYGYTF
TRBV20-1	many	TRBD1	TRBJ1-6	TGCAGTGCCAGACAGGGGGCGAATTCACCCCTCCACTTT	CSARQGANSPLHF
TRBV2	NA	NA	TRBJ2-2	TGTGCCAGCACCCAGGGGCCCGGGGAGCTGTTTTTT	CASTQGPGELFF
TRBV14	NA	TRBD1	TRBJ1-5	TGTGCCAGCAGCCAAATGTGGGACAGGGGGACAGGGGCCGGCAATCAGCCCCAGCATTTT	CASSQMWDRGTGAGNQPQHF
TRBV20-1	few	TRBD2	TRBJ2-5	TGCAGTGCTGCGGGACTAGCGGGAGGGCCACAAGAGACCCAGTACTTC	CSAAGLAGGPQETQYF
TRBV20-1	NA	NA	TRBJ1-2	TGCAGTGCTAGGAACCGGGACACAGGTAGCGGCTACACCTTC	CSARNRDTGSGYTF
TRBV25-1	once	TRBD1	TRBJ1-1	TGTGCCAGCAGTGAATATTGGACAGGCGGGAACACTGAAGCTTTCTTT	CASSEYWTGGNTEAFF
TRBV25-1	once	NA	TRBJ1-6	TGTGCCAGCAGCTCCCCGGCGGGGGGCGCGCCTTCACCCCTCCACTTT	CASSSPAGGAPSPLHF
TRBV7-2	NA	TRBD1	TRBJ2-7	TGTGCCAGCAGCCAAGAGGTACAGGGGTCCTACGAGCAGTACTTC	CASSQEVQGSYEQYF
TRBV2	many	NA	TRBJ1-6	TGTGCCAGCAGTGGGGATACTAATTCACCCCTCCACTTT	CASSGDTNSPLHF
TRBV7-7	NA	TRBD2	TRBJ2-7	TGTGCTAGCAGCTTAGGAAGCGGGACCTTCTACGAGCAGTACTTC	CASSLGSGTFYEQYF
TRBV2	NA	TRBD2	TRBJ2-2	TGTGCCGGCCGGACTAGCGGGAGACCCGGGGAGCTGTTTTTT	CAGRTSGRPGELFF
TRBV4-1	NA	TRBD1	TRBJ1-2	TGCGCCAGCAGCCAAGAGGACAGGGTTCAGGCCTATGGCTACACCTTC	CASSQEDRVQAYGYTF